The present T cell receptor beta chain was sequenced within a study of graft-versus-host responses after intestinal transplantation. For the study at large: The transplants performed in recipients were multivisceral, liver-intestinal, or isolated intestinal.

Study findings and constraints: There were GvH clones found in recipient marrow, and some of them appeared first in ileum or blood. Association was observed between peak circulating GvH clone levels and early post-transplant HvG declines.

The method was immunoSEQ multiplex PCR; TCRdb's version includes in-frame clones alone and lacks a portion of them. The table lists over 60,000 clones, approximately 88% of them singletons. As for this clone: The antigen is not known.

Lymphocytes from graft epithelium and lamina propria were isolated. Germline V gene sequence: CDR1 MNHNY, CDR2 SVGAGI (reference sequence). Trimming left V 3 bases short and J 3 bases short, with 9 bases between. The CDR3 is 14 amino acids. This receptor was identified in a human patient who received an intestinal transplant, so some T cells may come from the graft donor. The J gene is TRBJ1-5, the V gene TRBV6-6; a weak D match, TRBD1 (5 bases). The sequencing here drew on ileum tissue, taken 357 days after transplant. CDR3 sequence reads: CASSYAGPNQPQHF. The DNA of the CDR3 is TGTGCCAGCAGTTATGCAGGGCCCAATCAGCCCCAGCATTTT.